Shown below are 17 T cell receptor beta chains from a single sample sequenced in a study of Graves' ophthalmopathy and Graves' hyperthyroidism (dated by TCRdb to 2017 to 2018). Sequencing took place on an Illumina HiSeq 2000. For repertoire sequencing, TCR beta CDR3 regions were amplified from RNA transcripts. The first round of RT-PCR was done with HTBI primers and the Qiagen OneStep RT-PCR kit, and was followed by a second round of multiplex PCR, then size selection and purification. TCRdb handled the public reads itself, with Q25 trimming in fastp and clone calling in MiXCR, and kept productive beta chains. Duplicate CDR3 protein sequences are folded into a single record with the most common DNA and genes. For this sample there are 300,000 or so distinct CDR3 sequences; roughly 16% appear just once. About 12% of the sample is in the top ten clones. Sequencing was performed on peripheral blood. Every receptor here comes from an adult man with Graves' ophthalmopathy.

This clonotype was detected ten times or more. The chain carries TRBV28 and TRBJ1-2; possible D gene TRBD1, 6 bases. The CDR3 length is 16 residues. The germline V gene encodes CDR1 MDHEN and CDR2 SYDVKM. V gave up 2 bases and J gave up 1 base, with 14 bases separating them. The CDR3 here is CASSLSTGRFNYGYTF. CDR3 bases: TGTGCCAGCAGTTTAAGTACAGGGAGGTTTAACTATGGCTACACCTTC.

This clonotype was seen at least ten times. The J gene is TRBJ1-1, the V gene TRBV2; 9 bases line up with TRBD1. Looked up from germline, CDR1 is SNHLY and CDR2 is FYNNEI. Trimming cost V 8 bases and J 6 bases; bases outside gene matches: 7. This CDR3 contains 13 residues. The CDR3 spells CASRQGGGAEAFF. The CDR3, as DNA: TGTGCCAGCCGACAGGGGGGTGGGGCTGAAGCTTTCTTT.

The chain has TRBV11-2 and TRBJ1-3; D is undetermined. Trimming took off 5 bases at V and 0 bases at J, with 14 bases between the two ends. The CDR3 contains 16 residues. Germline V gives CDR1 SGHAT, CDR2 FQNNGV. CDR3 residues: CASSPDRADSGNTIYF. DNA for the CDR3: TGTGCCAGCAGCCCCGATCGGGCGGACTCTGGAAACACCATATATTTT.

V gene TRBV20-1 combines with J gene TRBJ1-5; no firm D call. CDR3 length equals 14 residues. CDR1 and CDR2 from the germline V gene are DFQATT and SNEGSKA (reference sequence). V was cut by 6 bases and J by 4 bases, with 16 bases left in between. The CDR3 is CSAADRLRNQPQHF. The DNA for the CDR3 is TGCAGTGCCGCCGACCGTTTGAGAAATCAGCCCCAGCATTTT.

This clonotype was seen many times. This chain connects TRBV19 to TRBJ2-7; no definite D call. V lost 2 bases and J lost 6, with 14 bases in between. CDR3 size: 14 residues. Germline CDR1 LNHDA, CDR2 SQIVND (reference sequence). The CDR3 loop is CASSIRVPRGEQYF. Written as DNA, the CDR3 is TGTGCCAGTAGTATAAGAGTACCCAGAGGCGAGCAGTACTTC. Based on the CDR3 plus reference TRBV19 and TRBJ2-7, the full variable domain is DGGITQSPKYLFRKEGQNVTLSCEQNLNHDAMYWYRQDPGQGLRLIYYSQIVNDFQKGDIAEGYSVSREKKESFPLTVTSAQKNPTAFYLCASSIRVPRGEQYFGPGTRLTVT.

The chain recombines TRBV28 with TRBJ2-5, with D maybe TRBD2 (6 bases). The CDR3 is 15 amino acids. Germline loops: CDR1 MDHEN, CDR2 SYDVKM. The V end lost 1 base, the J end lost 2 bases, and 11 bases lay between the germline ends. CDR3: CASSLLGGGQETQYF. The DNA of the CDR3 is TGTGCCAGCAGTTTATTGGGTGGGGGGCAAGAGACCCAGTACTTC.

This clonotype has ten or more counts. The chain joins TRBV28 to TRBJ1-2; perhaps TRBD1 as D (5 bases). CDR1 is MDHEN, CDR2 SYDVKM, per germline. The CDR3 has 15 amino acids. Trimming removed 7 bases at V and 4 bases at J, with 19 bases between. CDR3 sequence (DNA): TGTGCCAGCAACGCCCTCGGGGGGGAACTCTATGGCTACACCTTC. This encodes CASNALGGELYGYTF.

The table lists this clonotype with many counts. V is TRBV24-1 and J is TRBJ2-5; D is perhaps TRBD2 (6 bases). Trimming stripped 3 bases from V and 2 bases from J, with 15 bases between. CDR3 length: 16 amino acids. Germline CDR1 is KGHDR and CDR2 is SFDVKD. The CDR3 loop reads CATSDTWVSGQETQYF. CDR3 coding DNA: TGTGCCACCAGTGATACCTGGGTTAGCGGACAAGAGACCCAGTACTTC.

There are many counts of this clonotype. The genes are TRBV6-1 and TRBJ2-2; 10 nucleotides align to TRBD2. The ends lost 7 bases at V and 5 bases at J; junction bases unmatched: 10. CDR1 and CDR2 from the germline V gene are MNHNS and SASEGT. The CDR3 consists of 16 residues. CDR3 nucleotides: TGTGCCAGCAACAACCGGGGACTAGCGAGTACCGGGGAGCTGTTTTTT. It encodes CASNNRGLASTGELFF.

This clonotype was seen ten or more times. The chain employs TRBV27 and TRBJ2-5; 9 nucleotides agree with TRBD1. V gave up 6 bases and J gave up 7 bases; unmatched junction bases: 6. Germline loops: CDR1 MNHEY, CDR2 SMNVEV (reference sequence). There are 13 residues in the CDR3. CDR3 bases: TGTGCCAGCAGACCGACAGGGGGAAGGACCCAGTACTTC. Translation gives CASRPTGGRTQYF.

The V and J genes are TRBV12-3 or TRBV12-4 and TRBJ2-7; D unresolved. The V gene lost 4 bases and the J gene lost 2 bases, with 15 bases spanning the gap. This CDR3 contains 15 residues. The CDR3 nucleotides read TGTGCCAGCAGTTCAAACGCCCAGACGGCCTACGAGCAGTACTTC. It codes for CASSSNAQTAYEQYF.

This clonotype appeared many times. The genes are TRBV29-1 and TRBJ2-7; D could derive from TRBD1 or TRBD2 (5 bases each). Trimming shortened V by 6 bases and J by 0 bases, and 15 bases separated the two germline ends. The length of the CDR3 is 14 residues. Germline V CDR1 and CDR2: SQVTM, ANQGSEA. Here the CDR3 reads CSVSGTSSSYEQYF. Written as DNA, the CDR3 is TGCAGCGTCTCCGGGACCTCGAGCTCCTACGAGCAGTACTTC.

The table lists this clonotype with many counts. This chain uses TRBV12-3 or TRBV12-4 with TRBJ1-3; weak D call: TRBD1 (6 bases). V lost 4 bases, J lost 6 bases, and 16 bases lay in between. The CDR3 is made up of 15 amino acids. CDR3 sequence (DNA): TGTGCCAGCAGTTCCACAGGGCAACTAGAAAACACCATATATTTT. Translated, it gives CASSSTGQLENTIYF.

In DNA form, the CDR3 reads TGTGCCAGCAGTGCAACAGACAATCAGCCCCAGCATTTT. This sequence encodes CASSATDNQPQHF. This chain connects TRBV6-1 to TRBJ1-5; D is undetermined. Germline lookup yields CDR1 MNHNS and CDR2 SASEGT. V was pared by 4 bases and J by 3 bases, with 7 bases between. The CDR3 is 13 amino acids.

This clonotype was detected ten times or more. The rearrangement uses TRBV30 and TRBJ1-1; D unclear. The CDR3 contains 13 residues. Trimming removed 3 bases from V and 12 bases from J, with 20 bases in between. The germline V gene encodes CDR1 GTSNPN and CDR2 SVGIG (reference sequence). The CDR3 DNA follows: TGTGCCTGGAGCACGGGGATCGGATTAGTATCTTTCTTT. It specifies CAWSTGIGLVSFF.

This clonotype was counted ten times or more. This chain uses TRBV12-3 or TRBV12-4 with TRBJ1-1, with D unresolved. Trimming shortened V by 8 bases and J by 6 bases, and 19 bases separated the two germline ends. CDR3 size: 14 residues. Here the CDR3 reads CASRPSRGNAEAFF. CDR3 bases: TGTGCCAGCCGACCGAGTCGGGGAAACGCTGAAGCTTTCTTT.

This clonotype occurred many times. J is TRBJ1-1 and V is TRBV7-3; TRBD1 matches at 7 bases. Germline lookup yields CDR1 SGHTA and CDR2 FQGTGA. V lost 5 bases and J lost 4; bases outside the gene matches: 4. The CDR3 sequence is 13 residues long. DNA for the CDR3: TGTGCCAGCAGCACAGCAGGGGGCACTGAAGCTTTCTTT. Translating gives CASSTAGGTEAFF.